The T cell receptor (beta chain) under discussion was sequenced for a study of T cell repertoires in cytomegalovirus infection (dated by TCRdb to between 2019 and 2020). With regard to the full study: Alongside well-studied HLA-B-restricted epitopes, the peptide stimulations were aimed at recently identified HLA-C-restricted CMV epitopes, whose presentation resists viral immunomodulation. Donor HLA type was relevant to the analysis, because carriage of CMV infection together with the matching HLA type was indicated by public TCR beta signatures.

The paper as a whole reports these results and caveats: The ex vivo response was dominated by HLA-C-restricted CMV-specific TCR beta clonotypes, which also provided the single most frequent clonotype in two of eight donors. Cumulative frequency of public TCR beta family members discriminated carriers of CMV infection plus the relevant HLA type in this cohort and an independent approximately 370-donor cohort.

Sequencing relied on an Illumina HiSeq 1500. TCRdb took the public reads, trimmed them with fastp at Q25, ran MiXCR for clone calling and kept in-frame beta chains. Rows with one shared CDR3 protein collapse into an entry with the most common genes and DNA. The sample table shows fewer than 850,000 distinct CDR3 sequences, and just under 30% are seen once. Of the sample, around 13% is held by the ten largest clones. A few counts support this clonotype. The antigen it binds to is not known. Base qualities are not at hand, and no much larger clone is one base apart. The germline V end is reduced by 0 bases and the J end by 5 bases; junction bases left unmatched: 5. The germline V gene supplies CDR1 SGHVS and CDR2 FNYEAQ. The CDR3 numbers 15 residues from cysteine through phenylalanine. Only the CDR3 portion is preserved as DNA: 45 bases, with reading frame beginning at the first base. The sample's treatment or condition label, decoded: in vitro stimulation with specific CMV peptide epitopes to enrich CMV-specific T cells.

The sequencing here drew on cultured CD8+ T cells from PBMCs, taken from culture after CMV antigen stimulation. The receptor's source is a human donor in good health (CMV status not recorded). Some clones in this sample may be carry-over from other donors' samples. The chain is made from TRBV7-6 and TRBJ2-7; 9 central bases correspond to TRBD2. This receptor carries the CDR3 CASSLAPSGNHEQYF. In nucleotide form, the sequence is TGTGCCAGCAGCTTAGCGCCTAGCGGGAACCACGAGCAGTACTTC.